This entry lists 8 T cell receptor beta chains sequenced from one sample in a study of response to subunit inactivated influenza vaccine. TCRdb re-derived calls from the RT-PCR reads in MiXCR, one entry per CDR3 protein. The table has 500,000 to 600,000 distinct CDR3 sequences, more than 15% seen once. The source material was CD4+ T cells sorted from PBMCs, sampled around 25 months after vaccination. All receptors come from a man aged 50-75 years who received an inactivated influenza vaccine.

CDR3 nucleotides: TGTGCCAGCAGCCAAGACAGCATACATATCTCTGGAAACACCATATATTTT. Translation gives CASSQDSIHISGNTIYF. The rearrangement joins TRBV3-1 to TRBJ1-3; D gene uncertain. The V end lost 0 bases, the J end lost 0 bases, and 12 bases lay between the germline ends. CDR3 length equals 17 residues. Germline V gives CDR1 LGHDT, CDR2 YNNKEL (reference sequence).

This chain links TRBV19 with TRBJ1-6, with 8 positions matching TRBD1. The V and J ends lost 5 bases and 10 bases, in that order; junction bases with no gene match: 10. Germline V CDR1 and CDR2: LNHDA, SQIVND (reference sequence). The CDR3 loop spans 15 amino acids. CDR3 in DNA: TGTGCCAGTAGTGCCGGGACAGGAGATGGGTCACCCCTCCACTTT. This gives the protein CASSAGTGDGSPLHF.

This clonotype was counted between two and nine times. This chain joins TRBV7-2 and TRBJ2-1, with 11 bases that match TRBD2. Per the germline V gene, CDR1 is SGHTA and CDR2 is FQGNSA. CDR3 length: 15 residues. After removal of 7 bases from V and 14 bases from J, the junction contained 16 bases not matched to a gene. The CDR3: CASTTGQRTSGLKFF. For the CDR3, the DNA is TGTGCCAGCACCACGGGACAGCGGACTAGCGGGCTAAAGTTCTTC.

Ten or more counts support this clonotype. This chain uses TRBV12-3 or TRBV12-4 with TRBJ1-2; TRBD1 is a possible D gene (5 bases). V was trimmed by 7 bases and J by 5 bases, leaving 8 bases between them. The length of the CDR3 is 11 residues. The CDR3 coding sequence is TGTGCCAGCACTCGGGGGTATGGCTACACCTTC. It yields the protein CASTRGYGYTF.

V and J are TRBV28 and TRBJ2-1; 10 nucleotides align to TRBD2. Trimming took 6 bases from V and 9 from J; bases not matched to a gene: 11. The CDR3 covers 15 residues. Germline V lookup: CDR1 MDHEN, CDR2 SYDVKM. CDR3 sequence: CASRGASGSRSEQFF. CDR3 bases: TGTGCCAGCAGGGGGGCTAGCGGGAGTAGGAGTGAGCAGTTCTTC.

This clonotype came up a few times. V gene TRBV29-1 combines with J gene TRBJ1-2; TRBD1 is a possible D gene (5 bases). The CDR3 has 13 residues. The ends were cut back, 6 bases at V and 3 bases at J, with 14 bases in the middle. From germline, CDR1 is SQVTM and CDR2 ANQGSEA. The CDR3 DNA reads as TGCAGCGTGCAACTCCGGGACTACTATGGCTACACCTTC. Residues: CSVQLRDYYGYTF.

This chain uses TRBV28 with TRBJ2-7; 9 bases align to TRBD2. Trimming removed 3 bases from V and 4 bases from J; junction bases left unmatched: 10. Per germline, CDR1 MDHEN and CDR2 SYDVKM. The CDR3 runs 16 residues. The CDR3 DNA is TGTGCCAGCAGTTTTCGCGGGAGGGCCGGGTGGTACGAGCAGTACTTC. Protein product: CASSFRGRAGWYEQYF.

The rearrangement joins TRBV6-2 or TRBV6-3 to TRBJ2-1, with 10 bases aligning to TRBD1. There are 14 residues in the CDR3. The J segment lost 4 bases and the V segment lost 6 bases, leaving 3 bases of the junction unmatched. Germline V CDR1 and CDR2: MNHEY, SVGEGT. The CDR3: CASRPGQGYNEQFF. In DNA, the CDR3 is TGTGCCAGCAGACCGGGACAGGGGTACAATGAGCAGTTCTTC.